This TCR beta chain was recorded in a study of cytomegalovirus exposure and HLA in healthy donors. Study results and limitations: Evidence from a later analysis indicated that most CMV-associated TCR beta chains looked HLA-restricted.

Comments on this clone: Its matching antigen is unknown.

PCR was performed using 60 Vbeta and 13 Jbeta primers. Produced via immunoSEQ multiplex PCR; TCRdb's table is partial and in-frame only. The sample includes 70,000 to 95,000 clones, 75% to 85% seen only once; the top ten take roughly 14%. CDR1 and CDR2 (germline): MNHNS, SASEGT. V lost 2 bases and J lost 2, with 10 bases in between. The CDR3 spans 15 residues. This clonotype was obtained from a woman in her 40s in good health and CMV-seropositive. The sequencing input was PBMCs. The chain links TRBV6-1 to TRBJ1-5; no clear D. In nucleotides, the CDR3 is TGTGCCAGCAGTGAATACTTATATGGCAATCAGCCCCAGCATTTT. As protein: CASSEYLYGNQPQHF.